The present entry profiles one T cell receptor beta chain with its context. The sample comes from a study of blood T cell repertoires in COVID-19. Turning to the study itself: Nucleic acid was either cDNA or gDNA, and it came from T cells, B-cell-depleted T cells, or PBMCs.

The CDR3 runs 13 residues. Deletions cut 0 bases from V and 5 bases from J, with 5 bases between. Germline CDR1 reads SGHNT; CDR2 reads YENEEA. As handled by the study authors: By means of reference gene primer amplification, nucleated cell counts were estimated. The repertoire was sequenced with immunoSEQ multiplex PCR; TCRdb's copy has only in-frame clones and lacks some. The D gene and trimming were derived from the DNA, and the V and J assignments and clone size from that table. This sample has roughly 97,000 clones; about nine tenths occur once, and the top ten carry 1.7%. The clonotype comes from a man between 60 and 70 years old with acute or convalescent COVID-19. The V gene is TRBV11-3, the J gene TRBJ2-1; D is uncertain. Sequenced sample: peripheral blood. CDR3 nucleotides: TGTGCCAGCAGCTTAGATCGGGACAATGAGCAGTTCTTC. This encodes CASSLDRDNEQFF.